Sequencing of this T cell receptor (beta chain) was carried out in a study of T cells in Graves' hyperthyroidism and ophthalmopathy. Background on the study: At the time of initial diagnosis and before any treatment, peripheral blood was collected. Study-wide findings and caveats: A 13 V-J signature model discriminated ophthalmopathy versus stable hyperthyroidism.

Patients were excluded for uncontrolled infection, other autoimmune disease, pregnancy or lactation. Amplification of TCR beta CDR3 regions was performed using RNA transcripts as template. With the HTBI primer set, the TCR CDR3 went through a first round of RT-PCR. TCRdb reprocessed the multiplex PCR reads via MiXCR and lists one record per CDR3 protein. The sample records approximately 420,000 distinct CDR3 sequences, about 15% being singletons. This clonotype has more than one count but fewer than ten. Its antigen is undetermined. The CDR3 consists of 13 residues. Per germline, CDR1 MGHDK and CDR2 SYGVNS. Trimming took 6 bases from V and 2 from J, leaving 10 bases between them.

The material sequenced was blood. This rearrangement joins TRBV25-1 to TRBJ1-2, with D perhaps matching TRBD1 (6 bases). The TCR comes from a woman aged 25 to 45 with Graves' hyperthyroidism. CDR3: CASRQGFNYGYTF. The CDR3 bases are TGTGCCAGCAGACAGGGTTTCAACTATGGCTACACCTTC.